These 17 T cell receptor beta chains came from one sample sequenced in a study of PD-1 blockade in classical Hodgkin lymphoma. Stated time point: cycle 4 day 1 (C4D1), after less than seven weeks of nivolumab. Following autologous stem cell transplantation, relapse occurred in every patient, and exposure to brentuximab vedotin varied. The repertoire was sequenced with immunoSEQ multiplex PCR; TCRdb's copy has only in-frame clones and lacks some. Counted here are roughly 41,000 clones, around 69% occurring once; the ten biggest clones make up about 2.7%. The sequences come from peripheral blood mononuclear cells (PBMCs), collected before the fourth cycle of nivolumab. The receptors come from a human donor with classical Hodgkin lymphoma.

The J gene is TRBJ2-7, the V gene TRBV5-8; tentative D call: TRBD2 (7 bases). Looked up from germline, CDR1 is SGHTS and CDR2 is YDEGEE. CDR3 length: 13 amino acids. Trimming removed 5 bases at V and 3 bases at J, with 12 bases between. The CDR3 reads CASRPGGGYEQYF. CDR3 nucleotide sequence: TGTGCCAGCAGGCCGGGGGGCGGCTACGAGCAGTACTTC.

A few counts support this clone. The gene calls are TRBV7-8 and TRBJ1-1, with 11 bases aligning to TRBD1. The CDR3 sequence is 15 residues long. V lost 7 bases, J lost 5 bases, and 9 bases stayed unmatched. Germline-derived CDR1 and CDR2 are SGHVS and FQNEAQ. CDR3 coding DNA: TGTGCCAGCACCCTCGCGGACAGGGGGCTAACTGAAGCTTTCTTT. Amino acid sequence: CASTLADRGLTEAFF.

To note about this clone: The junction differs from germline at one of its ends, possibly a read error. This rearrangement joins TRBV9 to TRBJ2-1; 7 bases match TRBD1. Germline V gene sequence: CDR1 SGDLS, CDR2 YYNGEE. The CDR3 has 14 residues. The chain's CDR3 is CASSGDSSFNEQFF. CDR3 DNA: TGTGCCAGCAGCGGGGACAGTTCCTTCAATGAGCAGTTCTTC.

The genes are TRBV23-1 and TRBJ2-4, with TRBD2 identical over 12 bases. TRBV23-1 is annotated as an ORF whose role is uncertain. This CDR3 has 20 amino acids. V shed 9 bases and J 0 bases; nucleotides not matched to a gene: 18. The CDR3 reads CARKTGQPGLAGLAKNIQYF. CDR3 DNA: TGCGCCAGAAAAACGGGACAGCCGGGACTAGCGGGTCTAGCCAAAAACATTCAGTACTTC.

J is TRBJ2-1 and V is TRBV6-5; D gene uncertain. This CDR3 comprises 15 residues. The V end was cut by 2 bases, the J end by 0 bases, with 8 bases between. Germline CDR1 is MNHEY and CDR2 is SVGAGI. CDR3 coding DNA: TGTGCCAGCAGTTACAGGGCGAGCTCCTACAATGAGCAGTTCTTC. Amino acid sequence: CASSYRASSYNEQFF.

The genes are TRBV4-3 and TRBJ2-3, with TRBD2 identical over 9 bases. The V segment lost 3 bases and the J segment 4 bases; nucleotides outside the gene matches: 11. Germline-derived CDR1 and CDR2 are LGHNA and YSLEER. CDR3 size: 17 residues. CDR3 residues: CASSQGRGGLAADTQYF. In DNA form, the CDR3 reads TGCGCCAGCAGCCAGGGGCGGGGGGGCCTCGCCGCAGATACGCAGTATTTT.

The chain combines TRBV4-3 with TRBJ1-2; unclear D gene. Germline V gene data show CDR1 as LGHNA and CDR2 as YSLEER. V lost 0 bases, J lost 6 bases, and 23 bases lay in between. This CDR3 has 18 amino acids. The CDR3 is CASSQDPLLERYGNGYTF. The DNA of the CDR3 is TGCGCCAGCAGCCAAGATCCCCTTTTGGAGAGGTATGGGAATGGCTACACCTTC.

The genes are TRBV29-1 and TRBJ2-5, with 7 positions matching TRBD1. V lost 5 bases, J lost 2 bases, and 5 bases stayed unmatched. Germline V gene data show CDR1 as SQVTM and CDR2 as ANQGSEA. The CDR3 extends over 13 amino acids. The CDR3 reads CSVPPTGQETQYF. The CDR3 DNA reads as TGCAGCGTTCCACCGACAGGGCAAGAGACCCAGTACTTC.

The table lists this clone with a few counts. V and J are TRBV28 and TRBJ1-1; unclear D gene. Looked up from germline, CDR1 is MDHEN and CDR2 is SYDVKM. The CDR3 length is 13 residues. The V and J ends lost 3 bases and 0 bases respectively, with 5 bases between them. CDR3 region: CASSLEMNTEAFF. The CDR3 region has the DNA TGTGCCAGCAGTTTGGAGATGAACACTGAAGCTTTCTTT.

V usage is TRBV27 and J usage is TRBJ2-5; 7 nucleotides match TRBD2. The junction had 3 bases not matched to a gene; V was cut back by 2 bases and J by 0 bases. This CDR3 is built from 15 residues. Per germline, CDR1 MNHEY and CDR2 SMNVEV (reference sequence). As DNA, the CDR3 is TGTGCCAGCAGTTTAATCCGGGGGGACCAAGAGACCCAGTACTTC. Amino acids: CASSLIRGDQETQYF.

The genes are TRBV2 and TRBJ1-2; D gene uncertain. V lost 7 bases and J 4 bases, leaving 16 bases between the germline ends. Germline CDR1 reads SNHLY; CDR2 reads FYNNEI. The CDR3 runs 14 residues. The CDR3 here is CASINHGLSYGYTF. In DNA form, the CDR3 reads TGTGCCAGCATAAACCACGGCCTTTCCTATGGCTACACCTTC.

This clone was seen at least ten times. The genes are TRBV19 and TRBJ1-2; no clear D gene. The CDR3 totals 16 residues. Germline-derived CDR1 and CDR2 are LNHDA and SQIVND (reference sequence). V dropped 7 bases and J dropped 4 bases, with 22 bases sitting between them. The CDR3 here is CASTISEGLPPYGYTF. The CDR3 DNA is TGTGCCAGTACCATATCAGAAGGACTGCCGCCCTATGGCTACACCTTC.

The rearrangement links TRBV5-4 to TRBJ2-2; a weak D match, TRBD1 (5 bases). This CDR3 region has 14 residues. Germline-derived CDR1 and CDR2 are SGHNT and YYREEE (reference sequence). The V and J ends lost 9 bases and 1 base respectively, with 13 bases between them. This CDR3 is CATSWQGNTGELFF. For the CDR3, the DNA is TGTGCCACCTCCTGGCAGGGGAACACCGGGGAGCTGTTTTTT. Drawing the rest from reference TRBV5-4 and TRBJ2-2, the complete variable domain is ETGVTQSPTHLIKTRGQQVTLRCSSQSGHNTVSWYQQALGQGPQFIFQYYREEENGRGNFPPRFSGLQFPNYSSELNVNALELDDSALYLCATSWQGNTGELFFGEGSRLTVL.

The chain joins TRBV6-6 to TRBJ2-5; D not resolved. V gave up 7 bases and J gave up 4 bases, with 13 bases separating them. The CDR3 runs 13 residues. Germline CDR1 is MNHNY and CDR2 is SVGAGI (reference sequence). As DNA, the CDR3 is TGTGCCAGCACCATACCGCAACTAGAGACCCAGTACTTC. Protein: CASTIPQLETQYF.

The rearrangement links TRBV5-1 to TRBJ2-3, with a tentative D call TRBD2 (6 bases). The germline CDR1 and CDR2 sequences are SGHRS and YFSETQ. The CDR3 has 16 amino acids. V dropped 0 bases and J dropped 0 bases, with 11 bases sitting between them. CDR3 coding DNA: TGCGCCAGCAGCTTGGTATTGGGAGGAAGCACAGATACGCAGTATTTT. This sequence encodes CASSLVLGGSTDTQYF.

The chain employs TRBV15 and TRBJ2-7; TRBD1 is a possible D gene (5 bases). CDR3 length equals 16 residues. Germline V lookup: CDR1 LNHNV, CDR2 YYDKDF (reference sequence). V was trimmed by 1 base and J by 0 bases, leaving 13 bases between them. The CDR3 reads CATSRGRGATSYEQYF. The CDR3 coding sequence is TGTGCCACCAGCAGAGGCCGTGGGGCCACCTCCTACGAGCAGTACTTC.

This sequence joins TRBV10-3 and TRBJ2-7; 7 bases agree with TRBD1. The V and J ends lost 6 bases and 2 bases, in that order; junction bases with no gene match: 10. The CDR3 spans 15 residues. Germline CDR1 and CDR2: ENHRY and SYGVKD. The CDR3, as DNA: TGTGCCATCAGGAACCCGGATGGGACAGCCTACGAGCAGTACTTC. Translation: CAIRNPDGTAYEQYF.